Below, 2 T cell receptor beta chains from the same sample are listed, as sequenced in a study of blood T cell repertoires in COVID-19. Clones were sequenced by immunoSEQ multiplex PCR, and TCRdb holds only the in-frame ones, with some missing. The repertoire consists of about 120,000 clones, with roughly 85% occurring once and the leading ten covering 25%. Material: peripheral blood. These receptors were obtained from a human donor in a cohort sampled during active COVID-19.

The chain joins TRBV19 to TRBJ2-1; 8 bases are a match to TRBD2. After removal of 1 base from V and 9 bases from J, the junction contained 2 bases not matched to a gene. Germline V gives CDR1 LNHDA, CDR2 SQIVND (reference sequence). This CDR3 contains 13 residues. CDR3 nucleotide sequence: TGTGCCAGTAGTATAGCCAGCGGGAGTGAGCAGTTCTTC. It codes for CASSIASGSEQFF.

By proportion, this clone is hyperexpanded (1% or more). V and J are TRBV10-3 and TRBJ2-4; D ambiguous. Germline CDR1 and CDR2: ENHRY and SYGVKD. The CDR3 sequence is 12 residues long. V was pared by 8 bases and J by 4 bases, with 9 bases between. This chain's CDR3 is CAIGTEKNIQYF. CDR3 nucleotides: TGTGCCATCGGTACGGAGAAAAACATTCAGTACTTC.